These 16 T cell receptor beta chains were sequenced from one sample in a study of beta chain features in type 1 diabetes. Investigators reverse transcribed all isolated RNA, so they sequenced expressed TCRB transcripts. This table comes from immunoSEQ multiplex PCR, and its TCRdb copy is limited to in-frame clones, with some not included. The sample holds roughly 400,000 clones, around 10% seen once. The antigens of these receptors remain unknown. Whole-study findings and limits: Among all four CD4+ subsets, Type 1 diabetes patients had TCRB CDR3s that were moderately but significantly shorter.

Specimen: central memory CD4+ T cells from blood. Receptors were obtained from a man aged 25-45 years with type 1 diabetes.

The table lists this clone with a few counts. CDR3 region: CASSPRSSGSEETQYF. For the CDR3, the DNA is TGTGCCAGTAGCCCTCGTTCTAGCGGGAGTGAAGAGACCCAGTACTTC. The rearrangement uses TRBV19 and TRBJ2-5, with 10 nucleotides matching TRBD2. The trim removed 6 bases at V and 3 bases at J, leaving 10 bases unmatched. The CDR3 is 16 residues long. Per germline, CDR1 LNHDA and CDR2 SQIVND (reference sequence).

This clone was seen a handful of times. The chain combines TRBV28 with TRBJ2-3; D is possibly TRBD1 or TRBD2 (5 bases each). The CDR3 length is 17 residues. Germline-derived CDR1 and CDR2 are MDHEN and SYDVKM. Trimming took off 4 bases at V and 2 bases at J, with 19 bases between the two ends. The CDR3 nucleotides are TGTGCCAGCAGTTCCCCAGGGACCGCAGCGTACACAGATACGCAGTATTTT. This codes for CASSSPGTAAYTDTQYF.

This clone was counted a few times. The chain uses TRBV11-2 and TRBJ1-2, with 10 bases lining up with TRBD1. Germline values: CDR1 SGHAT, CDR2 FQNNGV. This CDR3 is built from 16 residues. V was clipped by 5 bases and J by 6 bases; unmatched bases: 12. DNA of the CDR3: TGTGCCAGCAGCGCCCAGTCCCGGGACAGGGGACATGGCTACACCTTC. This gives the protein CASSAQSRDRGHGYTF. Looking up the rest from reference TRBV11-2 and TRBJ1-2 gives the full variable domain: EAGVAQSPRYKIIEKRQSVAFWCNPISGHATLYWYQQILGQGPKLLIQFQNNGVVDDSQLPKDRFSAERLKGVDSTLKIQPAKLEDSAVYLCASSAQSRDRGHGYTFGSGTRLTVV.

This clone has a handful of counts. The rearrangement uses TRBV7-9 and TRBJ1-2; no definite D call. The CDR3 spans 16 residues. Germline-derived CDR1 and CDR2 are SEHNR and FQNEAQ (reference sequence). Trimming shortened V by 1 base and J by 9 bases, and 21 bases separated the two germline ends. The CDR3 region is CASSLGMTTDRISYTF. CDR3 coding DNA: TGTGCCAGCAGCTTAGGGATGACAACGGACCGCATAAGCTACACCTTC.

This clone was seen only a few times. The CDR3 DNA reads as TGTGCCACCATAGGGGGCACAGATACGCAGTATTTT. Protein sequence: CATIGGTDTQYF. The chain is built from TRBV28 and TRBJ2-3; maybe TRBD1 (5 bases). Germline-derived CDR1 and CDR2 are MDHEN and SYDVKM. The CDR3 consists of 12 residues. Trimming stripped 10 bases from V and 1 base from J, with 9 bases between.

V and J are TRBV9 and TRBJ2-5, with D unresolved. In germline, CDR1 is SGDLS, CDR2 YYNGEE. Trimming shortened V by 0 bases and J by 2 bases, and 8 bases separated the two germline ends. This CDR3 contains 14 residues. The CDR3 DNA reads TGTGCCAGCAGCGTAGGGGAAGAGCAAGAGACCCAGTACTTC. It encodes CASSVGEEQETQYF.

This clone was seen a handful of times. Other DNA sequences within the sample encode an identical CDR3. V usage is TRBV10-2 and J usage is TRBJ2-7; D is perhaps TRBD1 (5 bases). This CDR3 contains 13 residues. Germline V gene data show CDR1 as WSHSY and CDR2 as SAAADI. V shed 6 bases and J shed 0 bases, with 9 bases lying between them. The CDR3 sequence: CASRQTVSYEQYF. CDR3 coding DNA: TGCGCCAGCAGACAGACAGTCTCCTACGAGCAGTACTTC.

The chain joins TRBV27 to TRBJ1-1; D possibly corresponds to TRBD1 (6 bases). The CDR3 totals 14 residues. V was pared by 4 bases and J by 1 base, with 10 bases between. Germline-derived CDR1 and CDR2 are MNHEY and SMNVEV (reference sequence). The CDR3 is CASSSRQENTEAFF. The CDR3 DNA follows: TGTGCCAGCAGTTCCCGACAGGAGAACACTGAAGCTTTCTTT.

In this sample, this clone turned up a few times. The rearrangement links TRBV29-1 to TRBJ1-3, with a possible D match to TRBD1 (6 bases). The CDR3 has 14 residues. The V end was cut by 6 bases, the J end by 0 bases, with 12 bases between. Germline CDR1 is SQVTM and CDR2 is ANQGSEA. The CDR3 nucleotides read TGCAGCGTGTTTGGACAGAGCTCTGGAAACACCATATATTTT. Protein: CSVFGQSSGNTIYF.

This clone was seen ten or more times. The chain combines TRBV27 with TRBJ1-1, with 7 bases that match TRBD1. From germline, CDR1 is MNHEY and CDR2 SMNVEV (reference sequence). After removal of 7 bases from V and 1 base from J, the junction contained 12 bases not matched to a gene. The CDR3 is 16 amino acids. In DNA, the CDR3 is TGTGCCAGCACCCCTGACAGGGTGTATGGGAACACTGAAGCTTTCTTT. Residues: CASTPDRVYGNTEAFF.

This clone was seen only a few times. This chain connects TRBV27 to TRBJ1-2; 9 bases map to TRBD1. Unmatched junction bases numbered 11, after V lost 5 bases and J lost 7 bases. The germline V gene encodes CDR1 MNHEY and CDR2 SMNVEV (reference sequence). The CDR3 length is 15 residues. CDR3 DNA sequence: TGTGCCAGCAGTCCCCTGGGGGACAGGGAGCGTGGCTACACCTTC. Encoded protein: CASSPLGDRERGYTF.

This clone showed up just a few times. The chain couples TRBV28 to TRBJ2-5; the match to TRBD2 covers 10 bases. Per germline, CDR1 MDHEN and CDR2 SYDVKM. Trimming removed 6 bases from V and 5 bases from J; junction bases left unmatched: 6. The CDR3 length is 14 residues. The chain's CDR3 is CASSERAGGETQYF. The CDR3 coding sequence is TGTGCCAGCAGCGAGAGAGCGGGAGGGGAGACCCAGTACTTC.

V is TRBV11-2 and J is TRBJ1-3; D is unresolved. Trimming removed 0 bases at V and 0 bases at J, with 12 bases between. Per germline, CDR1 SGHAT and CDR2 FQNNGV. The CDR3 length is 17 residues. The CDR3 nucleotides read TGTGCCAGCAGCTTAGATTGGTACCGACGCTCTGGAAACACCATATATTTT. This gives the protein CASSLDWYRRSGNTIYF.

The V call is TRBV28, the J call TRBJ1-4; 8 positions agree with TRBD1. Germline V gene data show CDR1 as MDHEN and CDR2 as SYDVKM. The CDR3 sequence is 16 residues long. V lost 6 bases to trimming and J lost 3 bases; unmatched junction nucleotides: 9. Here the CDR3 reads CASSPPDRVSNEKLFF. The DNA for the CDR3 is TGTGCCAGCAGCCCTCCGGACAGGGTGTCTAATGAAAAACTGTTTTTT.

This chain links TRBV2 with TRBJ2-5, with TRBD2 matching over 8 bases. V was clipped by 3 bases and J by 5 bases; unmatched bases: 8. The CDR3 has 15 residues. Germline CDR1 and CDR2: SNHLY and FYNNEI. The CDR3 DNA is TGTGCCAGCAGTGATTCGGGAGGGGGGGCGGAGACCCAGTACTTC. Residues: CASSDSGGGAETQYF.

This chain connects TRBV18 to TRBJ1-2; D is unclear. There are 14 residues in the CDR3. Trimming left V 2 bases short and J 0 bases short, with 7 bases between. Germline loops: CDR1 KGHSH, CDR2 LQKENI. The CDR3 sequence is CASSPTDSNYGYTF. In DNA, the CDR3 is TGTGCCAGCTCACCAACAGACTCTAACTATGGCTACACCTTC.